Sequencing of this T cell receptor (beta chain) was carried out in a study of blood T cell repertoires in COVID-19. TCRdb's table, derived via immunoSEQ multiplex PCR, lists solely in-frame clones and lacks some. The data contain some 190,000 clones, 85% of them singletons. Trimming shortened V by 0 bases and J by 2 bases, and 14 bases separated the two germline ends. This CDR3 is 16 amino acids long. Germline V CDR1 and CDR2: LGHNA, YNFKEQ. This receptor was taken from a woman aged 80 or over with acute or convalescent COVID-19. The chain has TRBV4-2 and TRBJ2-7, with D possibly matching TRBD1 (6 bases). The sample consisted of peripheral blood. The CDR3 sequence is CASSQEGRTATYEQYF. CDR3 coding DNA: TGTGCCAGCAGCCAAGAGGGTCGGACAGCCACCTACGAGCAGTACTTC.